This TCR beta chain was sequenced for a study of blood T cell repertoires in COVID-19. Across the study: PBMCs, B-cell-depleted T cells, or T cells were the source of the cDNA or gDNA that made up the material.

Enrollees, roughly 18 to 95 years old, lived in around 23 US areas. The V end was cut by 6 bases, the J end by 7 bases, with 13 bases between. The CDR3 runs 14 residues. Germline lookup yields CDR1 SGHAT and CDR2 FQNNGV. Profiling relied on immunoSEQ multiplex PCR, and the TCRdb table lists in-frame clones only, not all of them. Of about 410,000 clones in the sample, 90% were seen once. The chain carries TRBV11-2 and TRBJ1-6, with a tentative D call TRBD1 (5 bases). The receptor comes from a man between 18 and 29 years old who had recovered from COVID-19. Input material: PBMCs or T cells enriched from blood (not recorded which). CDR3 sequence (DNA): TGTGCCAGCAGTATATCGGGGGAAAATTCACCCCTCCACTTT. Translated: CASSISGENSPLHF.